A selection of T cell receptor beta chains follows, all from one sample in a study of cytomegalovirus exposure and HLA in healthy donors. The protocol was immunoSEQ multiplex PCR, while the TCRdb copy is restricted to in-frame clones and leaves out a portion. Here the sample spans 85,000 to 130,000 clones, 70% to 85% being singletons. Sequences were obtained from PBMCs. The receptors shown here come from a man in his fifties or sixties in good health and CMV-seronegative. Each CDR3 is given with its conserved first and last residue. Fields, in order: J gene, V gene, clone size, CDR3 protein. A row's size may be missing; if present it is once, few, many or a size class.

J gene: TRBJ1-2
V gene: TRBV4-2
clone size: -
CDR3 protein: CASSQGTEGQGGGYTF

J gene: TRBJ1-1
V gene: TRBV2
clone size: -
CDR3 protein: CASTGGQSYTEAFF

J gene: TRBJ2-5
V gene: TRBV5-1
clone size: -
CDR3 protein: CASSLEGEETQYF

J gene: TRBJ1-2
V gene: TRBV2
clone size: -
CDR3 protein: CASSEDRNYGYTF

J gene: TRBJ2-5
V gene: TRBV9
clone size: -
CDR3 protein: CASSVGSGGGETQYF

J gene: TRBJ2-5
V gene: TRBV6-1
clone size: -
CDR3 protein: CASASRGTQYF

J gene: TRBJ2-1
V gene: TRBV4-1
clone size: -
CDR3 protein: CASSQATTGHYNEQFF

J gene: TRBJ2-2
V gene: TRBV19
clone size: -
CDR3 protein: CASQGQGNTGELFF

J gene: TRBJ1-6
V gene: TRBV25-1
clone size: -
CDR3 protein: CASSARAPIFSPLHF

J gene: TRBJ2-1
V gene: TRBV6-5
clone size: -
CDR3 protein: CASSYGRPSYNEQFF

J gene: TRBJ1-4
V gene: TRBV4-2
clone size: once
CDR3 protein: CASSQGEGRETNEKLFF

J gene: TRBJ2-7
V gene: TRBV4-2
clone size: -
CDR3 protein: CASSQDFSTGPYEQYF

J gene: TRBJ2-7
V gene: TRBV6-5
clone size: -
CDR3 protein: CASSSDRSSYEQYF

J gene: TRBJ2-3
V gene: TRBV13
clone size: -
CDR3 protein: CASSLGTSPDTQYF

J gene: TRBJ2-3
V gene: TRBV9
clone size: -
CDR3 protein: CASSVLAGVTDTQYF

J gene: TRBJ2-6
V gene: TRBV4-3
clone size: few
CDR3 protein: CASSQGIYGAGGLSGANVLTF

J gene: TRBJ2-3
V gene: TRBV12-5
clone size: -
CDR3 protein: CASGLGLPGAQYF

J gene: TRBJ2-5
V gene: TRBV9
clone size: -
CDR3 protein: CASSAGMAGQETQYF

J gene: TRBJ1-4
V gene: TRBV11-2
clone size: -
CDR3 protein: CASRKGEYRNEKLFF

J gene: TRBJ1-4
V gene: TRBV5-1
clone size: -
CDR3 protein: CASSDSTQGIGEKLFF

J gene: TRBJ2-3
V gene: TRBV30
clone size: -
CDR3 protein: CAWTNYRTDTQYF

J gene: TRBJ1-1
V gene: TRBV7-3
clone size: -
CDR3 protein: CASSPPTGVNTEAFF

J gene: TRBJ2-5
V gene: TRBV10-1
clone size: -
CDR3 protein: CASDLTRGPRKYQETQYF

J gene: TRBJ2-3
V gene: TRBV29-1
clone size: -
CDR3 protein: CSVGRTSGSTDTQYF

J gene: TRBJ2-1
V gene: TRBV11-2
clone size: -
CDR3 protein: CASSSQGERQFF

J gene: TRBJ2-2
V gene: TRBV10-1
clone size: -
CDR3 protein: CASSDNGLGDVDTGELFF

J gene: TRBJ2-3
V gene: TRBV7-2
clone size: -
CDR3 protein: CASRRQGADTQYF

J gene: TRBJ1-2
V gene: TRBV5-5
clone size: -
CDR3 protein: CASSLEGTGVYGYTF

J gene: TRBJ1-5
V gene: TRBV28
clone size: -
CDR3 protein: CASRGDRVRQPQHF

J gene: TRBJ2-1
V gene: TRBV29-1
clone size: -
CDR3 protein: CSVGTSGGSSSPYNEQFF

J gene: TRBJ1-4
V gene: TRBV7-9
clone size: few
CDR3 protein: CASSETGSNEKLFF

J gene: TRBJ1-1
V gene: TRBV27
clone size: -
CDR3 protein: CASSDQANEAFF

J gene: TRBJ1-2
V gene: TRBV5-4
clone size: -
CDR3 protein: CASSLASRLYGYTF

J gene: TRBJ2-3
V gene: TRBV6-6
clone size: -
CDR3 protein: CASSYSRLAGEDTQYF

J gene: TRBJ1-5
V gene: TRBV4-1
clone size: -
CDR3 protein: CASSPSPGHDNQPQHF

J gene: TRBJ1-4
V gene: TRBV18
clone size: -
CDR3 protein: CASSYRQGPTEKLFF

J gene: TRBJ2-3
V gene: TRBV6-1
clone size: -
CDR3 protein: CASSERGGARGDTQYF

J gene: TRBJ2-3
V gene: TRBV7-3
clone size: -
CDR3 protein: CASSPVSGADTQYF

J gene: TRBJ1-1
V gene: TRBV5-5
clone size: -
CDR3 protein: CASSTTRQGESEAFF

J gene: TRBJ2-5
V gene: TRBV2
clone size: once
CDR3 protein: CATIRDREETQYF

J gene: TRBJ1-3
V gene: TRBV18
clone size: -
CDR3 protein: CASSPDTRAGNTIYF

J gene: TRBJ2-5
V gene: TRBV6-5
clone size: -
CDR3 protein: CASRTRQGGETQYF

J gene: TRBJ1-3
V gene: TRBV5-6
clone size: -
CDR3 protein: CASSFFDERGGNTIYF

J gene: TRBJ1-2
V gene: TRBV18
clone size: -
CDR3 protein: CASSPESTYGYTF

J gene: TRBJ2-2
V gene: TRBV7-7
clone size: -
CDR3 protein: CASSPRGGITGELFF

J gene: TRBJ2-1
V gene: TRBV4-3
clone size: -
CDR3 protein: CASSQDAGGRYNEQFF

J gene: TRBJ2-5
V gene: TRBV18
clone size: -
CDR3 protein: CASSPEQGTGETQYF

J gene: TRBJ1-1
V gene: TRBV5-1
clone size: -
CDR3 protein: CASSLQGRHTEAFF

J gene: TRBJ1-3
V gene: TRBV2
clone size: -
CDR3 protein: CASSERRRRSSGNTIYF

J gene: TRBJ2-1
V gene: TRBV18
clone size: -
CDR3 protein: CASSPRGDMNEFF

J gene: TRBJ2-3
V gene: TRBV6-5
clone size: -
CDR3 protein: CASSYRRSSTDTQYF

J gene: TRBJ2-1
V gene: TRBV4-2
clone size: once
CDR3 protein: CASSQDGGGDNEQFF

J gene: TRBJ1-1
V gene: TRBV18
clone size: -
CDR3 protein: CASSRDRVNTEAFF

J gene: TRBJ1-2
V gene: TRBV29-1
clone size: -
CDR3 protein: CSVEGTGVSGYTF

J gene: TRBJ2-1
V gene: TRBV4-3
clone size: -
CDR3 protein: CASSQEPFTRGGRGNEQFF

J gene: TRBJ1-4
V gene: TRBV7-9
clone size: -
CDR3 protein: CASSLRAGFPTNEKLFF

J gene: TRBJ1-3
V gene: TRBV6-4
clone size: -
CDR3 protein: CASSDSHRRQGQGTGNTIYF

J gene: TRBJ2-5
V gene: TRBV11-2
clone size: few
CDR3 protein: CASSLVRGFTGTSRETQYF

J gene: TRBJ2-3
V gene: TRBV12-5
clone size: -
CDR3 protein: CASGFPGTGYTDTQYF

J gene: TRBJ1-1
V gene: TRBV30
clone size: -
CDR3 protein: CAWMTGTGGNTEAFF